This T cell receptor (beta chain) came from a study of OX40 agonist ivuxolimab in advanced cancers. Looking at the study overall: The dose of intravenous ivuxolimab that patients received every 2 weeks ranged from 0.01 to 10 mg/kg.

Data came from immunoSEQ multiplex PCR; TCRdb stores just in-frame clones and leaves some out. This sample has approximately 22,000 clones; approximately 91% occur once, and the top ten carry 34%. Whole-study findings and limits: Fewer expanded clones were found on average in CD4+ than in CD8+ T cells.

Notes on this clone: Its cognate antigen is unknown.

The origin of this receptor is an adult with an advanced solid tumor such as melanoma, head and neck, liver or kidney cancer. The sample here was CD4+ or CD8+ T cells sorted from blood, taken in a trial of the OX40 agonist ivuxolimab.

The CDR3 nucleotides read TGTGCCAGCAGCTTACTCGGGACCTCAAGCAATCAGCCCCAGCATTTT. Amino acid sequence: CASSLLGTSSNQPQHF. The chain links TRBV9 to TRBJ1-5; D perhaps matches TRBD1 (5 bases). The CDR3 consists of 16 residues. Germline V CDR1 and CDR2: SGDLS, YYNGEE. The V gene lost 4 bases and the J gene lost 1 base, with 15 bases spanning the gap.